This TCR beta chain was sequenced for a study of T cells expressing NK-cell markers (dated by TCRdb to 2020 to 2021). Study-wide context: TCR beta-chain repertoires were profiled in sorted CD3+CD56+NKG2C+, CD3+CD56+NKG2C- and CD3+CD56-NKG2C+ T-cell subsets from fewer than 10 donors. The study sequenced eight donors, all healthy volunteers chosen at random: three men and five women. Sequencing of the libraries produced 2 x 150 bp reads on Illumina HiSeq 2000/2500, MiSeq or NextSeq. Among the eight sequenced donors, seven were HCMV-seropositive and one was HCMV-seronegative.

A commercial ELISA kit detecting HCMV-specific IgG in serum was used to determine HCMV serostatus. Ficoll density gradient centrifugation was used to isolate peripheral blood mononuclear cells from blood. Here is what the overall study found, with its caveats: Whether the expanded NKG2C-expressing T cell clones were specific for HCMV antigens remained unclear. In six donors, the dominant CD3+CD56+NKG2C+ clonotypes ranked among the top 10 CD8+ clonotypes, making up roughly 1.0-8% of CD8+ T cells. Those dominant clonotypes were again the most abundant among CD3+CD56-NKG2C+ cells in four donors, at roughly 25-60.1%.

A note on this clonotype: This clone's antigen is unknown.

CDR1 SGHAT and CDR2 FQNNGV were looked up in the germline V gene. The CDR3 covers 15 residues, taking in both the cysteine and the phenylalanine. No DNA accompanies this entry. Instrument on record: Illumina HiSeq 2000. 5'RACE template switching, by which a universal primer site and unique molecular identifiers were added, was used to make TCR beta cDNA libraries. cDNA synthesis was primed from the TCR beta constant segment, followed by two successive PCR amplification steps. Per the source publication's procedure: MIGEC was used to demultiplex reads and group reads by UMI, and MiTCR was used to assemble and quantify clonotypes. To exclude erroneous sequences, any TCR cDNA sequence not supported by at least two reads was discarded. The tcR package was used for downstream repertoire analysis, and clonotypes were matched across fractions by CDR3 nucleotide sequence plus V segment. VDJmatch was used to annotate antigen specificity against VDJdb, with one amino acid substitution in CDR3 allowed. After reprocessing by TCRdb, each CDR3 protein sequence is one entry, and no DNA is given. TCRdb's processing, not the authors', yielded these V and J calls. This sample's clone table shows fewer than 400,000 distinct CDR3 sequences. The top ten hold roughly 5.5% of the sample.

The sequence links TRBV11-2 to TRBJ2-5; TCRdb's D gene call, TRBD1, goes unchecked for lack of DNA. The receptor was derived from a man aged 18 to 69 in good health. The source material was blood T cells: a sorted CD56 or NKG2C T cell subset, CD4+ or CD8+ T cells, or bulk PBMC T cells (not recorded which). The CDR3 reads CASSLDRVIVETQYF.